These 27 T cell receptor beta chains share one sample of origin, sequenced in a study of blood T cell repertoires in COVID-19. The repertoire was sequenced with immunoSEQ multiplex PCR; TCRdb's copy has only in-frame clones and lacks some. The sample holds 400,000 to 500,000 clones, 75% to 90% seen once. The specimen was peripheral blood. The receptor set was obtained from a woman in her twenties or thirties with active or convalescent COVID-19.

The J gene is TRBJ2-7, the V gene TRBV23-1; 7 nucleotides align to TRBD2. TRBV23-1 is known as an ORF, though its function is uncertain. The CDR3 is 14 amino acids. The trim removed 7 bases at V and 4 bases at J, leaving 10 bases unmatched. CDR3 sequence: CASTGEGLEYEQYF. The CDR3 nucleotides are TGCGCCAGCACCGGGGAGGGGCTCGAGTACGAGCAGTACTTC.

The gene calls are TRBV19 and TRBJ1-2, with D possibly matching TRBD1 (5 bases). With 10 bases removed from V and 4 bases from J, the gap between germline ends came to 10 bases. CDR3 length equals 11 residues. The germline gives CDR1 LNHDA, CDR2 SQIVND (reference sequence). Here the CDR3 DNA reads TGTGCCACCCGCAGGGTCTATGGCTACACCTTC. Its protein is CATRRVYGYTF.

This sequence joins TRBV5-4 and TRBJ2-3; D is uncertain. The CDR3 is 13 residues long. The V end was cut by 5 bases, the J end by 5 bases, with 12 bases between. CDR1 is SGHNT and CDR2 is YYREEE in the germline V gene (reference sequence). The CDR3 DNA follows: TGTGCCAGCAGTCGTGCAGTTGAAGATACGCAGTATTTT. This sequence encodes CASSRAVEDTQYF.

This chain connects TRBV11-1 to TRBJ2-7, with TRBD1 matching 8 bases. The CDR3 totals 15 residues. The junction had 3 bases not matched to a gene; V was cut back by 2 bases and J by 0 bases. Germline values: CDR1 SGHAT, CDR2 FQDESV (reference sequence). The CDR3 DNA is TGTGCCAGCAGCTTAAGTGACAGGGGCTCCTACGAGCAGTACTTC. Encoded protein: CASSLSDRGSYEQYF.

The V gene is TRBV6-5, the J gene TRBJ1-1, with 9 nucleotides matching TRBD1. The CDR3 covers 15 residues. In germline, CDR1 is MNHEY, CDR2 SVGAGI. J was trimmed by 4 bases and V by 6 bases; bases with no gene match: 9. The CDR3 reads CASRQTGGEITEAFF. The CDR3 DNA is TGTGCCAGCAGGCAAACAGGGGGCGAAATCACTGAAGCTTTCTTT.

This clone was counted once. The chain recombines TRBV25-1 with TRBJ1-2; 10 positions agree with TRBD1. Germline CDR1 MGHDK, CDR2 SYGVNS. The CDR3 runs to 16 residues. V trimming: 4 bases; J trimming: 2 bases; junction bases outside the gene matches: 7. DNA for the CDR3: TGTGCCAGCAGTGGTAGGACAGGGGGGGGAAACTATGGCTACACCTTC. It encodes CASSGRTGGGNYGYTF.

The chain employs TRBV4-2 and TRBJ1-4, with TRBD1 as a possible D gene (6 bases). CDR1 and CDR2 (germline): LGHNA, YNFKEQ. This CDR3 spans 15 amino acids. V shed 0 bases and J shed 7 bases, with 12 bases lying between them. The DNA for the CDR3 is TGTGCCAGCAGCCAAGATCGGGGGGCTGTTGAAAAACTGTTTTTT. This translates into CASSQDRGAVEKLFF.

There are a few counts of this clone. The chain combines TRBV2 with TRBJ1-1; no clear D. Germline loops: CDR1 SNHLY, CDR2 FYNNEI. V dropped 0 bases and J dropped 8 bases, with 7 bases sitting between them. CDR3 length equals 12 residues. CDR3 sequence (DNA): TGTGCCAGCAGTGAAGCGCTTCGGGAAGCTTTCTTT. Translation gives CASSEALREAFF.

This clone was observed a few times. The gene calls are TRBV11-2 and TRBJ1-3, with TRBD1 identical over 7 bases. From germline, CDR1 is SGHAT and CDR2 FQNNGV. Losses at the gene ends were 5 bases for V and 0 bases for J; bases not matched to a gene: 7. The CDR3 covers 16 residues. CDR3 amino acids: CASSPWDSFSGNTIYF. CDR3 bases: TGTGCCAGCAGCCCCTGGGACAGCTTCTCTGGAAACACCATATATTTT.

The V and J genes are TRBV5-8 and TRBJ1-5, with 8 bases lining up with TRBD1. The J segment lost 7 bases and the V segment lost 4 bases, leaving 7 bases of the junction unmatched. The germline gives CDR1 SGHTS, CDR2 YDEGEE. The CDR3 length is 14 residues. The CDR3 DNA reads TGTGCCAGCAGCCTCAGACAGGGGAAGCAGCCCCAGCATTTT. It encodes CASSLRQGKQPQHF. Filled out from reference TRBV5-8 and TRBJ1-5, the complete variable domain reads EAGVTQSPTHLIKTRGQQATLRCSPISGHTSVYWYQQALGLGLQFLLWYDEGEERNRGNFPPRFSGRQFPNYSSELNVNALELEDSALYLCASSLRQGKQPQHFGDGTRLSIL.

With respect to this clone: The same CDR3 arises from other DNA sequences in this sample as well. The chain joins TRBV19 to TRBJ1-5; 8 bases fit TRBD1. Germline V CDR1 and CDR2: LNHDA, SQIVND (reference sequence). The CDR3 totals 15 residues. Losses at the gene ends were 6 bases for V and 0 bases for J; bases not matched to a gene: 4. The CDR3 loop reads CASSIGTGSNQPQHF. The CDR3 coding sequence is TGTGCCAGTAGCATCGGGACAGGTAGCAATCAGCCCCAGCATTTT.

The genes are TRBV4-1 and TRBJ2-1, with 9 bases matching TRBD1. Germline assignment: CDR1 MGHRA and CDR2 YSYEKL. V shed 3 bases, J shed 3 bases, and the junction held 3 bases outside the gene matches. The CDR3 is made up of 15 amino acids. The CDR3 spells CASSQGDRDYNEQFF. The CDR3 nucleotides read TGCGCCAGCAGCCAGGGGGACAGGGACTACAATGAGCAGTTCTTC.

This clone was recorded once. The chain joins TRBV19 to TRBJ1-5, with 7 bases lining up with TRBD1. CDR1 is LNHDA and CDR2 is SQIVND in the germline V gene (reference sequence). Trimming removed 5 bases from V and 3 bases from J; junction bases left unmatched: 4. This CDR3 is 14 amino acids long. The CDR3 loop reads CASSGTGVNQPQHF. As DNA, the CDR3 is TGTGCCAGTAGTGGAACAGGGGTCAATCAGCCCCAGCATTTT. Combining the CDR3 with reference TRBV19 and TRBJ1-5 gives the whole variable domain DGGITQSPKYLFRKEGQNVTLSCEQNLNHDAMYWYRQDPGQGLRLIYYSQIVNDFQKGDIAEGYSVSREKKESFPLTVTSAQKNPTAFYLCASSGTGVNQPQHFGDGTRLSIL.

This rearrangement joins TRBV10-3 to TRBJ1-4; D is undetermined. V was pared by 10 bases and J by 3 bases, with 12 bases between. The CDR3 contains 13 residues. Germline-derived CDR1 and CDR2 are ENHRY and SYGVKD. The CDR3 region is CASAGGANEKLFF. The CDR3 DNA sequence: TGTGCCAGCGCAGGCGGGGCTAATGAAAAACTGTTTTTT.

DNA of the CDR3: TGTGCCAGCAGCCCCGAGGTCGAGGTGAGCTACACCTTC. The encoded protein is CASSPEVEVSYTF. The chain employs TRBV7-9 and TRBJ1-2; D not resolved. Trimming pared 5 bases from V and 9 bases from J, leaving 16 bases between. The CDR3 is 13 residues long. From germline, CDR1 is SEHNR and CDR2 FQNEAQ (reference sequence). The full variable domain, in which reference TRBV7-9 and TRBJ1-2 provide the parts outside the CDR3, is DTGVSQNPRHKITKRGQNVTFRCDPISEHNRLYWYRQTLGQGPEFLTYFQNEAQLEKSRLLSDRFSAERPKGSFSTLEIQRTEQGDSAMYLCASSPEVEVSYTFGSGTRLTVV.

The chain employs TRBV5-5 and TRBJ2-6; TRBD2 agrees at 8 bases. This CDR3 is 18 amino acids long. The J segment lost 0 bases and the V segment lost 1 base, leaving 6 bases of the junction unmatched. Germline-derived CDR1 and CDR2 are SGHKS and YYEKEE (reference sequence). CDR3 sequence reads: CASSLYLAGFSGANVLTF. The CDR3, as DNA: TGTGCCAGCAGCTTGTACCTAGCGGGCTTCTCTGGGGCCAACGTCCTGACTTTC.

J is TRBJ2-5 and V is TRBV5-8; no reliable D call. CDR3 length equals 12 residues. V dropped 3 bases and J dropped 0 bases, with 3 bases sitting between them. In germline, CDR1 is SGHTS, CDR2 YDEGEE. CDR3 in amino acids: CASSYYQETQYF. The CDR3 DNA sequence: TGTGCCAGCAGCTACTACCAAGAGACCCAGTACTTC.

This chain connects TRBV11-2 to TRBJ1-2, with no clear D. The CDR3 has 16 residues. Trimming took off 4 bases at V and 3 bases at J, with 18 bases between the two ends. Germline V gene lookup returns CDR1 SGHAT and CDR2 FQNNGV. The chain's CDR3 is CASSSSPGDRDYGYTF. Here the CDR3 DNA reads TGTGCCAGCAGCTCATCTCCCGGGGATAGGGACTATGGCTACACCTTC.

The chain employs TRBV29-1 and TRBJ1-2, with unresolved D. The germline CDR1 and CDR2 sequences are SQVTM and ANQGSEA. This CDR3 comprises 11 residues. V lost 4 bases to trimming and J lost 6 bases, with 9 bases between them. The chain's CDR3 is CSVGSIDGYTF. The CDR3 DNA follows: TGCAGCGTTGGCAGTATCGATGGCTACACCTTC.

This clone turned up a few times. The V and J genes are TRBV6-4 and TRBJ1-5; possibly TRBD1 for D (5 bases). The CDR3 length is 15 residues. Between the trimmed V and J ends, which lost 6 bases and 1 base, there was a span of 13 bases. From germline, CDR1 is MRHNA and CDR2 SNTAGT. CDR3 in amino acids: CASRADSGSNQPQHF. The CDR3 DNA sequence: TGTGCCAGCAGAGCCGACAGTGGGAGCAATCAGCCCCAGCATTTT.

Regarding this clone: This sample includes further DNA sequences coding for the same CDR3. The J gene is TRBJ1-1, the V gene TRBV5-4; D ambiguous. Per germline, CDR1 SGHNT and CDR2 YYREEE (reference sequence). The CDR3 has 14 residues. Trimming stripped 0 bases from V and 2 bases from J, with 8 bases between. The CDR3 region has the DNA TGTGCCAGCAGCTTGGACGCGGGCAACACTGAAGCTTTCTTT. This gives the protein CASSLDAGNTEAFF.

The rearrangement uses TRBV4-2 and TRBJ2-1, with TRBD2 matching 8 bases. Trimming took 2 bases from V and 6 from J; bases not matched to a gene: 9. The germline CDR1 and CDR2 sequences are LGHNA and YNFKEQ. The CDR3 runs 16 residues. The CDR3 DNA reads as TGTGCCAGCAGCCAACCCGGGACTAGAGGGATCAATGAGCAGTTCTTC. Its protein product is CASSQPGTRGINEQFF.

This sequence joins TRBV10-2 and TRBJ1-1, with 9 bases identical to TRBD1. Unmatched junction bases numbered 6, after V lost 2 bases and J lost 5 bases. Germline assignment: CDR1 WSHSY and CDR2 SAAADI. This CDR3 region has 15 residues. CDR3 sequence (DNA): TGCGCCAGCAGTGAGCGAAGGGACAGGGTGACTGAAGCTTTCTTT. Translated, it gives CASSERRDRVTEAFF.

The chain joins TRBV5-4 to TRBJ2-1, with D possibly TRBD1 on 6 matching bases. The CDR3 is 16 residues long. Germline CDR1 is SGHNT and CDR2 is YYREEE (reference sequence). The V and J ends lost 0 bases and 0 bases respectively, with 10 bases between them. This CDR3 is CASSLGGHGSYNEQFF. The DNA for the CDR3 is TGTGCCAGCAGCTTGGGGGGACACGGCTCCTACAATGAGCAGTTCTTC.

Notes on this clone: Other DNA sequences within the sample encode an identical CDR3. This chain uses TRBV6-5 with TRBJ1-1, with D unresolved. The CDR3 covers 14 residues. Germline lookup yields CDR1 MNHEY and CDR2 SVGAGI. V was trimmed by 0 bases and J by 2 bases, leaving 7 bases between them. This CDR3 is CASSYSGGNTEAFF. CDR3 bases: TGTGCCAGCAGTTACTCCGGCGGAAACACTGAAGCTTTCTTT.

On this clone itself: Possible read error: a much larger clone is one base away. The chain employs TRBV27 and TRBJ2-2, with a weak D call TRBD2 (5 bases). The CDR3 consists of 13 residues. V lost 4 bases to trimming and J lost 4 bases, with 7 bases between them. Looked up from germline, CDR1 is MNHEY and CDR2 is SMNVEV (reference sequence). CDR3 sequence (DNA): TGTGCCAGCAGTTACCGGGGCACCGGGGAGCTGTTTTTT. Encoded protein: CASSYRGTGELFF.

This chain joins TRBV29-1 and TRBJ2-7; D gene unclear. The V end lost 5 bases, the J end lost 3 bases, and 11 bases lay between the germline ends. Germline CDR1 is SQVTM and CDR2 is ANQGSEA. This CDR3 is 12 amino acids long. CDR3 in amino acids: CSVYENSYEQYF. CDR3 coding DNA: TGCAGCGTTTACGAAAACAGCTACGAGCAGTACTTC.